This passage covers 15 T cell receptor beta chains from one sample sequenced in a study of blood T cells in healthy people across ages. Together with a sample-barcoded 5' primer, a J-beta primer mix was included in a second PCR lasting roughly 7 to 11 cycles. TCRdb ran MiXCR on the 5' RACE reads and lists one entry per CDR3 protein. The table has about 640,000 distinct CDR3 sequences, roughly 53% seen once; the top ten hold around 37%. The sample taken for sequencing was blood. These TCRs come from a man between 60 and 75 years old in good health.

The chain couples TRBV11-2 to TRBJ2-5; D uncertain. Trimming pared 5 bases from V and 0 bases from J, leaving 13 bases between. Germline V lookup: CDR1 SGHAT, CDR2 FQNNGV. The CDR3 has 15 residues. The CDR3 region is CASSQLGGDQETQYF. The CDR3 nucleotides are TGTGCCAGCAGCCAACTGGGTGGGGACCAAGAGACCCAGTACTTC.

In its sample, this clonotype was seen a few times. The chain recombines TRBV20-1 with TRBJ2-7, with no clear D. The CDR3 is 11 residues long. V lost 4 bases and J 3 bases, leaving 7 bases between the germline ends. Germline-derived CDR1 and CDR2 are DFQATT and SNEGSKA (reference sequence). DNA for the CDR3: TGCAGTGCTATACTCGGCTACGAGCAGTACTTC. It codes for CSAILGYEQYF.

The rearrangement joins TRBV5-1 to TRBJ2-7; TRBD2 agrees at 7 bases. This CDR3 is 15 amino acids long. V gave up 7 bases and J gave up 7 bases; unmatched junction bases: 17. Germline values: CDR1 SGHRS, CDR2 YFSETQ. The CDR3 reads CASYAGDPVMQEQYF. The DNA of the CDR3 is TGCGCCAGCTACGCGGGGGACCCGGTTATGCAAGAGCAGTACTTC.

This clonotype appeared a single time. J is TRBJ1-2 and V is TRBV10-1; 12 bases are a match to TRBD1. J gave up 5 bases and V 8 bases, and 9 bases lay outside the gene matches. This CDR3 region has 15 residues. Germline lookup yields CDR1 WNHNN and CDR2 SYGVQD (reference sequence). The CDR3 region is CASSRDRGLMYGYTF. DNA for the CDR3: TGCGCCAGCTCCCGGGACAGGGGGCTGATGTATGGCTACACCTTC.

This clonotype was counted only a few times. This sequence joins TRBV29-1 and TRBJ2-5; possible D gene TRBD2, 6 bases. The CDR3 length is 12 residues. Germline CDR1 reads SQVTM; CDR2 reads ANQGSEA. Trimming pared 7 bases from V and 7 bases from J, leaving 16 bases between. The CDR3 DNA sequence: TGCAGCGCCGGGGGACGTACGGGGACCCAGTACTTC. Translating gives CSAGGRTGTQYF.

The chain links TRBV7-2 to TRBJ1-2, with 8 bases identical to TRBD1. CDR1 and CDR2 (germline): SGHTA, FQGNSA. Trimming removed 5 bases from V and 2 bases from J; junction bases left unmatched: 10. The CDR3 is 16 amino acids. In nucleotides, the CDR3 is TGTGCCAGCAGCCCCGGGACAGGACTCTCAAACTATGGCTACACCTTC. Residues: CASSPGTGLSNYGYTF.

As concerns this clonotype: The junction does not match germline at one end; this may be a read error. J is TRBJ2-1 and V is TRBV6-6, with a weak D call TRBD2 (5 bases). The CDR3 runs 15 residues. Germline V lookup: CDR1 MNHNY, CDR2 SVGAGI (reference sequence). For the CDR3, the DNA is TGTGCCAGCAGTTACGGGCCAGGAGACTACAATGAGCAGTTCTTT. It encodes CASSYGPGDYNEQFF.

This chain uses TRBV29-1 with TRBJ1-1; D ambiguous. The CDR3 totals 14 residues. V dropped 3 bases and J dropped 0 bases, with 11 bases sitting between them. The germline V gene has CDR1 SQVTM and CDR2 ANQGSEA. In DNA form, the CDR3 reads TGCAGCGTTGAGGAACAGAATCTGAACACTGAAGCTTTCTTT. It is translated as CSVEEQNLNTEAFF.

CDR3 sequence (DNA): TGTGCCAGCAGTGACAACAGCCGTAACTATGGCTACACCTTC. It specifies CASSDNSRNYGYTF. The rearrangement links TRBV2 to TRBJ1-2; D remains unclear. The V gene lost 3 bases and the J gene lost 1 base, with 9 bases spanning the gap. The CDR3 has 14 residues. Looked up from germline, CDR1 is SNHLY and CDR2 is FYNNEI.

This clonotype was seen a handful of times. The chain recombines TRBV5-1 with TRBJ2-7, with 7 bases fitting TRBD1. The CDR3 has 14 residues. The ends lost 7 bases at V and 1 base at J; junction bases unmatched: 8. CDR1 is SGHRS, CDR2 YFSETQ, per germline. The CDR3 loop reads CASGTASQSYEQYF. In nucleotides, the CDR3 is TGCGCCAGCGGGACAGCCTCTCAGTCCTACGAGCAGTACTTC.

This chain links TRBV5-6 with TRBJ1-5; 9 bases agree with TRBD1. The CDR3 consists of 17 residues. Germline lookup yields CDR1 SGHDT and CDR2 YYEEEE. V was clipped by 3 bases and J by 1 base; unmatched bases: 8. The chain's CDR3 is CASSSFLDRGSNQPQHF. As DNA, the CDR3 is TGTGCCAGCAGCTCTTTCTTGGACAGGGGAAGCAATCAGCCCCAGCATTTT.

This clonotype appeared a few times. The chain is built from TRBV6-2 or TRBV6-3 and TRBJ1-2; D is ambiguous. V shed 6 bases and J shed 4 bases, with 12 bases lying between them. The CDR3 totals 13 residues. Germline V gene data show CDR1 as MNHEY and CDR2 as SVGEGT. The CDR3 sequence is CASSLTVLYGYTF. CDR3 coding DNA: TGTGCCAGCAGCTTGACGGTCCTCTATGGCTACACCTTC.

This clonotype was picked up one time. A junction end diverges from the germline sequence, so it may reflect a read error. The chain recombines TRBV4-2 with TRBJ2-7, with 8 bases aligning to TRBD2. The J call may be mistaken, given a closer DNA end match to TRBJ2-5. The CDR3 is 15 residues long. Germline V gene sequence: CDR1 LGHNA, CDR2 YNFKEQ. The CDR3 here is CTSSQDQRGQETQYF. CDR3 nucleotide sequence: TGTACCAGCAGCCAAGACCAGCGGGGGCAAGAGACCCAGTACTTC.

This sequence joins TRBV10-3 and TRBJ2-1, with 9 bases aligning to TRBD2. The CDR3 runs 16 residues. The J segment lost 6 bases and the V segment lost 4 bases, leaving 10 bases of the junction unmatched. CDR1 and CDR2 from the germline V gene are ENHRY and SYGVKD. This CDR3 reads CAISGPSSGVFNEQFF. DNA of the CDR3: TGTGCCATCAGTGGGCCGTCTAGCGGGGTATTCAATGAGCAGTTCTTC.

This clonotype was counted at least ten times. The chain carries TRBV5-1 and TRBJ2-1, with D unresolved. Germline assignment: CDR1 SGHRS and CDR2 YFSETQ. The V end was cut by 0 bases, the J end by 5 bases, with 6 bases between. CDR3 size: 13 residues. For the CDR3, the DNA is TGCGCCAGCAGCTTGGATACAAACAATGAGCAGTTCTTC. Its protein product is CASSLDTNNEQFF.